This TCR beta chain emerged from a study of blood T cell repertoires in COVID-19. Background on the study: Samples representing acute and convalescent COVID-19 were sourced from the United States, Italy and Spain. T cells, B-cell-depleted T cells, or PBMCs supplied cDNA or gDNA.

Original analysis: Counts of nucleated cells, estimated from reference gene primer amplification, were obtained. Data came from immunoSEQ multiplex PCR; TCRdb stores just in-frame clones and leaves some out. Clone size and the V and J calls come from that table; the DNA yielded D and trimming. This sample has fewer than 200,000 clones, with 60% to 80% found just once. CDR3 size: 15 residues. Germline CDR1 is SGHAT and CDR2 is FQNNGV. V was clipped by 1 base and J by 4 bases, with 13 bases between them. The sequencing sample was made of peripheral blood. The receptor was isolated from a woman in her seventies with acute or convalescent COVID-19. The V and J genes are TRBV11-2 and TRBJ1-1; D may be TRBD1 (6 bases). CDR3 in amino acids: CASSLVRGGVTEAFF. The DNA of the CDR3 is TGTGCCAGCAGCTTAGTGCGAGGGGGAGTCACTGAAGCTTTCTTT.